Below, 9 T cell receptor beta chains from the same sample are listed, as sequenced in a study of blood T cells in healthy people across ages. The second PCR ran about 6 to 11 cycles with a sample-barcoded 5' primer and J-beta primers. TCRdb fed the 5' RACE reads into MiXCR, producing one record per CDR3 protein. This table has about 1.6 million distinct CDR3 sequences, about 32% appearing once. Sample: blood. The source is a young woman in good health.

Details on this clonotype: A read error may explain this, as a much larger clone is one base away. The chain uses TRBV3-1 and TRBJ2-3; 10 nucleotides agree with TRBD2. CDR3 length: 16 residues. Germline trimming cut 5 bases from V and 7 bases from J; bases unmatched to any gene: 12. Germline values: CDR1 LGHDT, CDR2 YNNKEL (reference sequence). CDR3 amino acids: CASSSRLAGGRYTQYF. CDR3 sequence (DNA): TGTGCCAGCAGCTCTCGACTAGCGGGTGGACGGTATACGCAGTATTTT.

A note on this clonotype: Sequence at one end of the junction differs from germline and may be a read error. The rearrangement joins TRBV20-1 to TRBJ2-1; 9 bases are shared with TRBD2. This CDR3 is built from 16 residues. Germline V CDR1 and CDR2: DFQATT, SNEGSKA (reference sequence). CDR3: CSARDLFLAGTNKQFF. CDR3 in DNA: TGCAGTGCTAGAGATTTATTCCTAGCGGGGACCAATAAGCAGTTCTTC.

In this sample, this clonotype turned up once. The rearrangement uses TRBV6-1 and TRBJ1-1; 9 bases match TRBD1. Trimming cost V 10 bases and J 3 bases; bases outside gene matches: 6. The germline gives CDR1 MNHNS, CDR2 SASEGT. This CDR3 has 13 amino acids. The DNA for the CDR3 is TGTGCCAATACACAGGGGGCTGACACTGAAGCTTTCTTT. This encodes CANTQGADTEAFF.

The chain combines TRBV12-3 or TRBV12-4 with TRBJ2-7, with TRBD2 as a possible D gene (5 bases). V dropped 3 bases and J dropped 0 bases, with 18 bases sitting between them. The CDR3 loop spans 17 amino acids. Here the CDR3 DNA reads TGTGCCAGCAGTTTTGAGTGGGCGGGCGGCCTCTCCTACGAGCAGTACTTC. Its translation is CASSFEWAGGLSYEQYF.

As concerns this clonotype: Mismatch with germline at one junction end may stem from a read error. The J gene is TRBJ2-1, the V gene TRBV6-6; 12 bases line up with TRBD2. CDR3 length: 15 residues. CDR1 MNHNY and CDR2 SVGAGI come from the germline V gene (reference sequence). The chain's CDR3 is CASSATSGGYNVQFF. CDR3 nucleotides: TGTGCCAGCAGTGCGACTAGCGGGGGTTACAATGTGCAGTTCTTC.

The V and J genes are TRBV3-1 and TRBJ2-7; 7 bases map to TRBD2. The trim removed 2 bases at V and 2 bases at J, leaving 6 bases unmatched. This CDR3 spans 15 amino acids. Per germline, CDR1 LGHDT and CDR2 YNNKEL (reference sequence). The CDR3 sequence is CASSQFSGYPYEQYF. The CDR3 coding sequence is TGTGCCAGCAGCCAATTTAGCGGGTACCCCTACGAGCAGTACTTC.

The J gene is TRBJ2-7, the V gene TRBV6-1; no firm D call. Trimming cost V 3 bases and J 1 base, with 16 bases left between them. CDR3 length equals 16 residues. The germline CDR1 and CDR2 sequences are MNHNS and SASEGT. This CDR3 reads CASSDHRKGGSYEQYF. The CDR3 region has the DNA TGTGCCAGCAGTGATCACCGGAAGGGTGGTTCCTACGAGCAGTACTTC.

The rearrangement links TRBV11-2 to TRBJ1-1; TRBD1 might be the D (6 bases). The CDR3 runs 19 residues. Germline V CDR1 and CDR2: SGHAT, FQNNGV. V lost 0 bases and J 1 base, leaving 21 bases between the germline ends. The CDR3 coding sequence is TGTGCCAGCAGCTTAGATAATGTCAAGGCAGGGGTCAAGAACACTGAAGCTTTCTTT. It is translated as CASSLDNVKAGVKNTEAFF. Full variable domain (outside the CDR3, taken from reference TRBV11-2 and TRBJ1-1): EAGVAQSPRYKIIEKRQSVAFWCNPISGHATLYWYQQILGQGPKLLIQFQNNGVVDDSQLPKDRFSAERLKGVDSTLKIQPAKLEDSAVYLCASSLDNVKAGVKNTEAFFGQGTRLTVV.

The rearrangement joins TRBV28 to TRBJ2-7, with 10 positions matching TRBD1. This CDR3 region has 14 residues. V gave up 6 bases and J gave up 4 bases; unmatched junction bases: 6. Germline V CDR1 and CDR2: MDHEN, SYDVKM. In DNA, the CDR3 is TGTGCCAGCAGGATGCCGGGACAGGGGTACGAGCAGTACTTC. It specifies CASRMPGQGYEQYF.